Each of the 16 T cell receptor beta chains below was sequenced from the same sample in a study of tumor-infiltrating lymphocytes in localized non-small cell lung cancer. The method was immunoSEQ multiplex PCR; TCRdb's version includes in-frame clones alone and lacks a portion of them. The repertoire consists of about 9,300 clones, with roughly 80% occurring once and the leading ten covering 5% to 7%. Material: uninvolved lung tissue not adjacent to the tumor. The source of these receptors is a human donor with non-small cell lung cancer.

CDR3 sequence (DNA): TGTGCCAGCAGACCCCAGGGGACAGGGGGCCGTGGCTACACCTTC. Its protein is CASRPQGTGGRGYTF. The rearrangement links TRBV28 to TRBJ1-2; 12 nucleotides line up with TRBD1. CDR3 length: 15 residues. Germline-derived CDR1 and CDR2 are MDHEN and SYDVKM. Trimming cost V 6 bases and J 7 bases; bases outside gene matches: 9.

The chain links TRBV9 to TRBJ2-1; tentatively, D is TRBD2 (5 bases). Trimming left V 4 bases short and J 7 bases short, with 18 bases between. The CDR3 totals 15 residues. Germline V gives CDR1 SGDLS, CDR2 YYNGEE. As DNA, the CDR3 is TGTGCCAGCAGCACCCGGGATCGAAGGCAAAATGAGCAGTTCTTC. Protein: CASSTRDRRQNEQFF.

This chain joins TRBV7-8 and TRBJ2-1, with 12 bases aligning to TRBD2. The V and J ends lost 4 bases and 4 bases, in that order; junction bases with no gene match: 5. The germline V gene encodes CDR1 SGHVS and CDR2 FQNEAQ. This CDR3 comprises 16 residues. CDR3 loop: CASSWVGTSGYNEQFF. The DNA of the CDR3 is TGTGCCAGCAGCTGGGTCGGGACTAGCGGGTACAATGAGCAGTTCTTC.

The chain's CDR3 is CASSLTGTVETQYF. In DNA, the CDR3 is TGTGCCAGCAGCTTGACCGGGACTGTAGAGACCCAGTACTTC. This sequence joins TRBV7-3 and TRBJ2-5; TRBD2 is a possible D gene (6 bases). V was shortened by 3 bases and J by 4 bases, with 12 bases between the two germline ends. CDR3 length: 14 amino acids. Per germline, CDR1 SGHTA and CDR2 FQGTGA.

The chain couples TRBV28 to TRBJ2-2; 10 positions match TRBD2. Germline CDR1 and CDR2: MDHEN and SYDVKM. Trimming cost V 2 bases and J 4 bases; bases outside gene matches: 1. This CDR3 comprises 15 residues. The CDR3 here is CASSLLAGVTGELFF. The CDR3 nucleotides read TGTGCCAGCAGTTTACTAGCGGGAGTCACCGGGGAGCTGTTTTTT.

The chain links TRBV19 to TRBJ2-7; D possibly corresponds to TRBD1 (6 bases). The germline CDR1 and CDR2 sequences are LNHDA and SQIVND (reference sequence). This CDR3 contains 14 residues. Trimming took 2 bases from V and 3 from J, leaving 11 bases between them. CDR3 residues: CASSINDRNYEQYF. CDR3 bases: TGTGCCAGTAGTATAAACGACAGGAACTACGAGCAGTACTTC.

This clone was observed once. This chain uses TRBV5-5 with TRBJ2-7; 9 nucleotides line up with TRBD1. The trim removed 3 bases at V and 0 bases at J, leaving 7 bases unmatched. This CDR3 spans 16 amino acids. Germline V gene sequence: CDR1 SGHKS, CDR2 YYEKEE (reference sequence). The CDR3 is CASSSAGTGYSYEQYF. The CDR3 DNA is TGTGCCAGCAGCTCAGCCGGGACAGGGTACTCCTACGAGCAGTACTTC.

The V call is TRBV11-2, the J call TRBJ1-4, with no clear D. There are 12 residues in the CDR3. The V gene lost 5 bases and the J gene lost 10 bases, with 11 bases spanning the gap. Germline CDR1 is SGHAT and CDR2 is FQNNGV. CDR3 DNA: TGTGCCAGCAGCATTATAGGGCGAAAACTGTTTTTT. Protein: CASSIIGRKLFF.

V gene TRBV19 combines with J gene TRBJ1-2; a weak D match, TRBD1 (6 bases). The V end was cut by 3 bases, the J end by 8 bases, with 13 bases between. The germline gives CDR1 LNHDA, CDR2 SQIVND (reference sequence). CDR3 size: 13 residues. DNA for the CDR3: TGTGCCAGTAGTATGAGGGGGTATGAGGGCTACACCTTC. Amino acid sequence: CASSMRGYEGYTF.

Of note for this clone: The identical CDR3 is also encoded by other nucleotide sequences in the sample. The chain joins TRBV6-1 to TRBJ1-2, with D possibly TRBD1 on 5 matching bases. The CDR3 sequence is 11 residues long. V lost 7 bases and J lost 6, with 9 bases in between. Germline CDR1 is MNHNS and CDR2 is SASEGT. CDR3 amino acids: CASNRGDGYTF. The CDR3 DNA follows: TGTGCCAGCAACCGGGGGGATGGCTACACCTTC.

The CDR3 reads CASSLGSIATDTQYF. For the CDR3, the DNA is TGTGCCAGCAGTTTGGGGTCCATTGCGACAGATACGCAGTATTTT. The chain is built from TRBV27 and TRBJ2-3; no clear D. The CDR3 loop spans 15 amino acids. Trimming removed 3 bases at V and 3 bases at J, with 13 bases between. Germline V gene data show CDR1 as MNHEY and CDR2 as SMNVEV (reference sequence).

The rearrangement joins TRBV7-9 to TRBJ2-5; D uncertain. The CDR3 has 13 amino acids. Trimming left V 2 bases short and J 4 bases short, with 8 bases between. Germline CDR1 and CDR2: SEHNR and FQNEAQ (reference sequence). The CDR3 coding sequence is TGTGCCAGCAGCTTAAGGCAACTAGAGACCCAGTACTTC. Translation gives CASSLRQLETQYF.

The chain employs TRBV6-5 and TRBJ1-2, with D perhaps TRBD1 (5 bases). The germline V gene encodes CDR1 MNHEY and CDR2 SVGAGI. Trimming removed 2 bases at V and 4 bases at J, with 11 bases between. CDR3 size: 14 residues. The CDR3 sequence is CASSYHGDPYGYTF. CDR3 coding DNA: TGTGCCAGCAGTTACCACGGGGACCCCTATGGCTACACCTTC.

The gene calls are TRBV28 and TRBJ2-3; possibly TRBD1 or TRBD2 for D (5 bases each). V lost 1 base and J 8 bases, leaving 7 bases between the germline ends. Germline CDR1 MDHEN, CDR2 SYDVKM. The CDR3 spans 12 residues. The CDR3 DNA reads as TGTGCCAGCAGTTTATCAGGGAGTACGCAGTATTTT. Its protein is CASSLSGSTQYF.

The gene calls are TRBV27 and TRBJ2-3; no clear D. Per germline, CDR1 MNHEY and CDR2 SMNVEV (reference sequence). Trimming removed 3 bases at V and 0 bases at J, with 13 bases between. The CDR3 contains 16 residues. Here the CDR3 DNA reads TGTGCCAGCAGTTTTTTTTCCCGGATTAGCACAGATACGCAGTATTTT. Translation: CASSFFSRISTDTQYF.

This clone was recorded only once. The rearrangement links TRBV19 to TRBJ2-7; 7 nucleotides match TRBD1. Germline V gene lookup returns CDR1 LNHDA and CDR2 SQIVND (reference sequence). The J segment lost 2 bases and the V segment lost 5 bases, leaving 12 bases of the junction unmatched. The CDR3 sequence is 16 residues long. CDR3 residues: CASSVRPGTATYEQYF. The CDR3 DNA reads as TGTGCCAGTAGTGTAAGACCCGGGACAGCCACCTACGAGCAGTACTTC.